The 26 T cell receptor beta chains given below trace back to one sample, sequenced in a study of radiotherapy plus CTLA-4 blockade in lung cancer. Clones were sequenced by immunoSEQ multiplex PCR, and TCRdb holds only the in-frame ones, with some missing. In the table there are roughly 50,000 clones, 84% of which are singletons. Source: peripheral blood, taken from a patient treated with radiotherapy plus ipilimumab. The receptors come from a human donor with non-small cell lung cancer whose response to radiotherapy plus ipilimumab could not be evaluated.

This rearrangement joins TRBV19 to TRBJ2-7; 10 bases match TRBD2. V lost 5 bases, J lost 1 base, and 11 bases stayed unmatched. The CDR3 is made up of 17 amino acids. Germline V lookup: CDR1 LNHDA, CDR2 SQIVND (reference sequence). For the CDR3, the DNA is TGTGCCAGTAGTGCACGGACTAGCGGCTATTCTTCCTACGAGCAGTACTTC. Protein: CASSARTSGYSSYEQYF.

The V call is TRBV10-1, the J call TRBJ2-7, with D perhaps TRBD1 (6 bases). This CDR3 has 15 residues. Germline loops: CDR1 WNHNN, CDR2 SYGVQD (reference sequence). Trimming took 2 bases from V and 2 from J, leaving 13 bases between them. CDR3 nucleotide sequence: TGCGCCAGCAGTGAGGGTTTAGGACAGACCTACGAGCAGTACTTC. Translation: CASSEGLGQTYEQYF.

The rearrangement joins TRBV2 to TRBJ2-1; tentatively, D is TRBD1 (5 bases). The CDR3 extends over 14 amino acids. The germline CDR1 and CDR2 sequences are SNHLY and FYNNEI. The V and J ends lost 8 bases and 5 bases respectively, with 16 bases between them. The CDR3 DNA reads TGTGCCAGCCTAAGGGAAAGGGGTAACAATGAGCAGTTCTTC. It yields the protein CASLRERGNNEQFF.

The chain uses TRBV5-4 and TRBJ2-7; 9 bases fit TRBD2. Germline-derived CDR1 and CDR2 are SGHNT and YYREEE (reference sequence). The CDR3 sequence is 16 residues long. With 0 bases clipped from V and 2 bases from J, the junction kept 6 bases outside the gene matches. CDR3 DNA: TGTGCCAGCAGCTTGGACCCTAGCGGGAATACCTACGAGCAGTACTTC. Its translation: CASSLDPSGNTYEQYF.

The CDR3 loop is CAWSSGGANVLTF. As DNA, the CDR3 is TGTGCCTGGAGCTCGGGTGGGGCCAACGTCCTGACTTTC. The chain has TRBV30 and TRBJ2-6; D is ambiguous. Per the germline V gene, CDR1 is GTSNPN and CDR2 is SVGIG (reference sequence). The V and J ends lost 3 bases and 3 bases respectively, with 6 bases between them. CDR3 length equals 13 residues.

Points on this clone: Mismatch with germline at one junction end may stem from a read error. The chain has TRBV7-7 and TRBJ2-3; D is unclear. Germline-derived CDR1 and CDR2 are SSHAT and FNYEAQ (reference sequence). The CDR3 totals 14 residues. The CDR3, as DNA: TGTGCTAGCAGCCGCTATTTCCGCACAGATACGCAGTATTTT. Amino acids: CASSRYFRTDTQYF.

The chain uses TRBV2 and TRBJ2-1; 9 bases are a match to TRBD1. Germline CDR1 is SNHLY and CDR2 is FYNNEI. J gave up 4 bases and V 6 bases, and 4 bases lay outside the gene matches. The CDR3 covers 14 residues. The CDR3 region is CASRGTGRYNEQFF. The CDR3 DNA is TGTGCCAGCAGGGGGACAGGGAGATACAATGAGCAGTTCTTC.

The CDR3, as DNA: TGTGCCAGCAGCGCCGGGAGTGGGGCCAACGTCCTGACTTTC. Translation gives CASSAGSGANVLTF. The chain combines TRBV9 with TRBJ2-6; tentatively, D is TRBD2 (6 bases). V was clipped by 3 bases and J by 3 bases, with 7 bases between them. The V gene's germline CDR1 is SGDLS and CDR2 YYNGEE. This CDR3 region has 14 residues.

This clone was seen once. The rearrangement uses TRBV19 and TRBJ2-6; D is undetermined. Germline lookup yields CDR1 LNHDA and CDR2 SQIVND (reference sequence). The ends were cut back, 6 bases at V and 4 bases at J, with 4 bases in the middle. This CDR3 has 12 residues. This chain's CDR3 is CASRQGANVLTF. CDR3 DNA: TGTGCCAGTAGACAGGGGGCCAACGTCCTGACTTTC.

The chain carries TRBV5-6 and TRBJ1-4; D not certain. Germline CDR1 and CDR2: SGHDT and YYEEEE. This CDR3 is 14 amino acids long. Deletions cut 4 bases from V and 7 bases from J, with 14 bases between. This CDR3 reads CASSRRLGLEKLFF. Written as DNA, the CDR3 is TGTGCCAGCAGCCGACGCTTGGGCCTTGAAAAACTGTTTTTT.

The V call is TRBV30, the J call TRBJ2-5; 9 nucleotides align to TRBD2. J lost 4 bases, V lost 2 bases, and 11 bases had no gene match. Germline assignment: CDR1 GTSNPN and CDR2 SVGIG (reference sequence). This CDR3 comprises 16 residues. This CDR3 is CAWSHGAGGPGETQYF. CDR3 in DNA: TGTGCCTGGAGTCACGGGGCGGGAGGGCCCGGAGAGACCCAGTACTTC.

This rearrangement joins TRBV4-3 to TRBJ2-3, with 7 bases aligning to TRBD2. V was pared by 1 base and J by 2 bases, with 12 bases of the junction left unmatched. The CDR3 is 18 residues long. CDR1 and CDR2 from the germline V gene are LGHNA and YSLEER. CDR3 sequence: CASSQGAGALTNTDTQYF. CDR3 nucleotides: TGCGCCAGCAGCCAAGGCGCGGGAGCCCTCACGAACACAGATACGCAGTATTTT.

The genes are TRBV7-2 and TRBJ2-3; possibly TRBD2 for D (6 bases). The V end lost 5 bases, the J end lost 4 bases, and 19 bases lay between the germline ends. The length of the CDR3 is 16 residues. Germline V gene lookup returns CDR1 SGHTA and CDR2 FQGNSA. Here the CDR3 reads CASSLLAVGGADTQYF. CDR3 nucleotide sequence: TGTGCCAGCAGCCTACTCGCGGTGGGAGGTGCAGATACGCAGTATTTT.

This chain uses TRBV4-2 with TRBJ1-1, with TRBD1 matching 12 bases. Losses at the gene ends were 2 bases for V and 1 base for J; bases not matched to a gene: 5. The CDR3 covers 17 residues. Germline loops: CDR1 LGHNA, CDR2 YNFKEQ. CDR3 amino acids: CASSQTRDRGPNTEAFF. In DNA, the CDR3 is TGTGCCAGCAGCCAAACCCGGGACAGGGGGCCGAACACTGAAGCTTTCTTT.

This chain links TRBV11-3 with TRBJ2-7, with 8 bases lining up with TRBD1. Germline loops: CDR1 SGHNT, CDR2 YENEEA. The CDR3 has 11 amino acids. J lost 6 bases, V lost 8 bases, and 3 bases had no gene match. The DNA for the CDR3 is TGTGCCAGCGGAACAGGGGGCGAGCAGTACTTC. It encodes CASGTGGEQYF.

In this sample, this clone turned up a few times. The chain links TRBV5-1 to TRBJ2-5; 8 bases are shared with TRBD1. The V and J ends lost 4 bases and 5 bases, in that order; junction bases with no gene match: 10. Per the germline V gene, CDR1 is SGHRS and CDR2 is YFSETQ. The CDR3 is 15 amino acids. CDR3 residues: CASSTGTGTGETQYF. The CDR3 DNA reads as TGCGCCAGCAGCACCGGGACAGGCACAGGGGAGACCCAGTACTTC. The full variable domain, rest sourced from reference TRBV5-1 and TRBJ2-5, is KAGVTQTPRYLIKTRGQQVTLSCSPISGHRSVSWYQQTPGQGLQFLFEYFSETQRNKGNFPGRFSGRQFSNSRSEMNVSTLELGDSALYLCASSTGTGTGETQYFGPGTRLLVL.

The chain employs TRBV7-3 and TRBJ2-1, with TRBD2 matching over 7 bases. This CDR3 has 15 residues. Unmatched junction bases numbered 13, after V lost 5 bases and J lost 9 bases. Germline V gene sequence: CDR1 SGHTA, CDR2 FQGTGA. CDR3 sequence: CASSASGSLGSEQFF. The DNA for the CDR3 is TGTGCCAGCAGCGCTAGCGGTTCTCTGGGGAGTGAGCAGTTCTTC.

The chain's CDR3 is CASTGQGYVPAFF. In DNA, the CDR3 is TGTGCCAGCACCGGACAGGGGTATGTCCCGGCTTTCTTT. The chain uses TRBV2 and TRBJ1-1, with 9 bases lining up with TRBD1. Per germline, CDR1 SNHLY and CDR2 FYNNEI. This CDR3 has 13 residues. Trimming removed 7 bases from V and 11 bases from J; junction bases left unmatched: 11.

The chain couples TRBV7-9 to TRBJ2-2; 9 nucleotides line up with TRBD2. The germline gives CDR1 SEHNR, CDR2 FQNEAQ (reference sequence). The V segment lost 2 bases and the J segment 2 bases; nucleotides outside the gene matches: 9. The CDR3 consists of 18 residues. The CDR3 DNA reads TGTGCCAGCAGCTTATACCCAAGGCGGGAGGGAAACACCGGGGAGCTGTTTTTT. Translated, it gives CASSLYPRREGNTGELFF.

This clone has just a few counts. The chain couples TRBV18 to TRBJ2-7; possibly TRBD1 for D (5 bases). Germline values: CDR1 KGHSH, CDR2 LQKENI. V was shortened by 0 bases and J by 7 bases, with 16 bases between the two germline ends. The CDR3 is 15 amino acids. CDR3 sequence reads: CASSPPRQTSQEQYF. DNA for the CDR3: TGTGCCAGCTCACCACCGCGACAGACGAGTCAGGAGCAGTACTTC. Looking up the rest from reference TRBV18 and TRBJ2-7 gives the full variable domain: NAGVMQNPRHLVRRRGQEARLRCSPMKGHSHVYWYRQLPEEGLKFMVYLQKENIIDESGMPKERFSAEFPKEGPSILRIQQVVRGDSAAYFCASSPPRQTSQEQYFGPGTRLTVT.

The V and J genes are TRBV5-1 and TRBJ2-2, with TRBD1 identical over 9 bases. CDR1 is SGHRS, CDR2 YFSETQ, per germline. There are 15 residues in the CDR3. V dropped 3 bases and J dropped 3; count of bases not matched to a gene: 3. This CDR3 reads CASSSGQGDTGELFF. As DNA, the CDR3 is TGCGCCAGCAGCTCGGGACAGGGTGACACCGGGGAGCTGTTTTTT.

V is TRBV6-1 and J is TRBJ2-2; TRBD1 might be the D (5 bases). Deletions cut 5 bases from V and 1 base from J, with 11 bases between. Germline V gene lookup returns CDR1 MNHNS and CDR2 SASEGT. The CDR3 totals 15 residues. The CDR3: CASSRQNVNTGELFF. The CDR3 nucleotides read TGTGCCAGCAGTCGACAGAACGTGAACACCGGGGAGCTGTTTTTT.

Turning to this clone: A read error may account for a junction end that differs from germline. The chain joins TRBV2 to TRBJ2-7, with TRBD1 identical over 9 bases. The germline V gene encodes CDR1 SNHLY and CDR2 FYNNEI. CDR3 length: 11 amino acids. The CDR3 sequence: CASSVRDRETF. The CDR3 bases are TGTGCCAGCAGTGTTCGGGACAGGGAGACTTTC.

The gene calls are TRBV5-1 and TRBJ1-6; a weak D match, TRBD1 (5 bases). This CDR3 has 15 amino acids. V lost 0 bases and J lost 3, with 7 bases in between. Germline assignment: CDR1 SGHRS and CDR2 YFSETQ. CDR3 in DNA: TGCGCCAGCAGCTTGGAGGGGAACTATAATTCACCCCTCCACTTT. As protein: CASSLEGNYNSPLHF.

J is TRBJ2-5 and V is TRBV10-3; 12 nucleotides line up with TRBD2. CDR1 is ENHRY and CDR2 is SYGVKD in the germline V gene. The CDR3 covers 15 residues. V was pared by 3 bases and J by 2 bases, with 1 base of the junction left unmatched. In DNA form, the CDR3 reads TGTGCCATCAGTGAACTAGCGGGGGGACAAGAGACCCAGTACTTC. Translating gives CAISELAGGQETQYF.

The V call is TRBV6-6, the J call TRBJ2-1, with TRBD1 matching over 7 bases. V trimming: 8 bases; J trimming: 2 bases; junction bases outside the gene matches: 3. CDR1 is MNHNY and CDR2 is SVGAGI in the germline V gene (reference sequence). There are 13 residues in the CDR3. Here the CDR3 DNA reads TGTGCCAGCGCCGGGACAGCCTACAATGAGCAGTTCTTC. This codes for CASAGTAYNEQFF.